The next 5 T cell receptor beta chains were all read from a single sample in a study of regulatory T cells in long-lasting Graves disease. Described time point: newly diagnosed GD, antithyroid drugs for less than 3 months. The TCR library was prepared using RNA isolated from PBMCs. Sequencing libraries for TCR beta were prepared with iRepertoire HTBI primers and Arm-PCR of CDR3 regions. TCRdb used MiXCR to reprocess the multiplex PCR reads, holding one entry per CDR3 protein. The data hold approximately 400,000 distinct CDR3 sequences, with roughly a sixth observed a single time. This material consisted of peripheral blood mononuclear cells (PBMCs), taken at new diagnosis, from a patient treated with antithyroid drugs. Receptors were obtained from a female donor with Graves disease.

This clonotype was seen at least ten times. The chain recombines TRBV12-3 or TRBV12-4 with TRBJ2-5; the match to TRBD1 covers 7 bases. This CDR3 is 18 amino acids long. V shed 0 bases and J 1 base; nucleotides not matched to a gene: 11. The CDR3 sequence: CASSLAESGTASQETQYF. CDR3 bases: TGTGCCAGCAGTTTAGCTGAGTCCGGGACAGCATCCCAAGAGACCCAGTACTTC.

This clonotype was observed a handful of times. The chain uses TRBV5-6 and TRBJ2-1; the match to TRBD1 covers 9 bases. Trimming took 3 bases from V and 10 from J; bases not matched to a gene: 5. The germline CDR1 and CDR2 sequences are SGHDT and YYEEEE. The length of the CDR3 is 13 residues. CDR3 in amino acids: CASSWGQGGEQFF. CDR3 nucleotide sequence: TGTGCCAGCAGCTGGGGACAGGGTGGAGAGCAGTTCTTC.

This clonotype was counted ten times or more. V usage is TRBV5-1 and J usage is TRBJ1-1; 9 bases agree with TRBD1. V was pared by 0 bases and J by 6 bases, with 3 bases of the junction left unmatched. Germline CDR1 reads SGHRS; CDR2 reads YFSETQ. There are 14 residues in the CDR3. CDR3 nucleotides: TGCGCCAGCAGCTTGGGACAGGGGGAGGCTGAAGCTTTCTTT. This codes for CASSLGQGEAEAFF.

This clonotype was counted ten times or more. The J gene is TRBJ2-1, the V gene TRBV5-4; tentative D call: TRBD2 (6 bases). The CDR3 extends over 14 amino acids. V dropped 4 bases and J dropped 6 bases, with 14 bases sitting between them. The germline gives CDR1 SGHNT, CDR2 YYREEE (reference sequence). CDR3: CASSLGGKGNEQFF. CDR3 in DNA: TGTGCCAGCAGCCTGGGCGGGAAGGGCAATGAGCAGTTCTTC.

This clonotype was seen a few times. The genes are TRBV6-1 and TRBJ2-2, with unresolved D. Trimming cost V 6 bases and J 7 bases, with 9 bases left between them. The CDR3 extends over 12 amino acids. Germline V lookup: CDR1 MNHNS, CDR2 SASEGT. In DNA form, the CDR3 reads TGTGCCAGCAGGGGTTACGACGGGGAGCTGTTTTTT. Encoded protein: CASRGYDGELFF.